Listed below are T cell receptor beta chains from one sample, sequenced in a study of blood T cell repertoires in COVID-19. Assay: immunoSEQ multiplex PCR; the TCRdb copy retains only in-frame clones and omits some. This table holds some 170,000 clones, 82% found once. Material: peripheral blood. The receptors come from a woman in her 70s with acute or convalescent COVID-19. Both conserved end residues are part of each CDR3. Each record gives: clone size, J gene, CDR3 length, V gene, CDR3 protein. Clone size appears in some rows only: once, few, many, or a class for an expanded clone.

abundance: NA
j_gene: TRBJ1-4
len: 16
v_gene: TRBV27
CDR3aa: CASSRGQGIVGEKLFF

abundance: NA
j_gene: TRBJ1-2
len: 14
v_gene: TRBV9
CDR3aa: CASTRGQGNYGYTF

abundance: NA
j_gene: TRBJ1-4
len: 15
v_gene: TRBV15
CDR3aa: CATSRERGTNEKLFF

abundance: NA
j_gene: TRBJ2-4
len: 15
v_gene: TRBV10-2
CDR3aa: CASSESGTGKNIQYF

abundance: NA
j_gene: TRBJ2-3
len: 14
v_gene: TRBV5-1
CDR3aa: CASSLVGSTDTQYF

abundance: NA
j_gene: TRBJ1-1
len: 17
v_gene: TRBV18
CDR3aa: CASSPGQGAGMNTEAFF

abundance: NA
j_gene: TRBJ1-4
len: 14
v_gene: TRBV5-1
CDR3aa: CASSLGQNDEKLFF

abundance: NA
j_gene: TRBJ2-5
len: 14
v_gene: TRBV19
CDR3aa: CASSLDRAQETQYF

abundance: NA
j_gene: TRBJ2-1
len: 15
v_gene: TRBV11-3
CDR3aa: CASSLSGGLVNEQFF

abundance: NA
j_gene: TRBJ1-5
len: 19
v_gene: TRBV27
CDR3aa: CASSPAQSLIYSSNQPQHF

abundance: NA
j_gene: TRBJ2-3
len: 16
v_gene: TRBV7-2
CDR3aa: CASSLGTGYSTDTQYF

abundance: NA
j_gene: TRBJ2-7
len: 12
v_gene: TRBV12-3/TRBV12-4
CDR3aa: CASSLDRLEQYF

abundance: NA
j_gene: TRBJ1-2
len: 12
v_gene: TRBV30
CDR3aa: CAWSKGGYGYTF

abundance: NA
j_gene: TRBJ2-1
len: 15
v_gene: TRBV19
CDR3aa: CASTDPPGGSSEQFF

abundance: NA
j_gene: TRBJ2-1
len: 17
v_gene: TRBV19
CDR3aa: CASSVNRGRRLDNEQFF

abundance: NA
j_gene: TRBJ1-2
len: 17
v_gene: TRBV5-6
CDR3aa: CASSLRAVDRGARGYTF

abundance: NA
j_gene: TRBJ2-3
len: 15
v_gene: TRBV3-1/TRBV3-2
CDR3aa: CASSQAINRGLTQYF

abundance: once
j_gene: TRBJ2-1
len: 15
v_gene: TRBV7-2
CDR3aa: CASSSSLWGPDEQFF

abundance: NA
j_gene: TRBJ2-3
len: 18
v_gene: TRBV7-2
CDR3aa: CASSLYTSGGLGTDTQYF

abundance: NA
j_gene: TRBJ1-1
len: 14
v_gene: TRBV30
CDR3aa: CAWGGGVMGTEAFF